This TCR beta chain derives from a study of blood T cell repertoires in COVID-19. Study background: Donors in the United States, Italy and Spain gave samples during acute or convalescent COVID-19. T cells, B-cell-depleted T cells, or PBMCs supplied cDNA or gDNA.

Authors' methods: Amplified reference gene primers provided the basis for estimating nucleated cell counts. This table comes from immunoSEQ multiplex PCR, and its TCRdb copy is limited to in-frame clones, with some not included. V, J and clone size are taken as reported in that table, and D and trimming were inferred from the DNA itself. This sample has around 75,000 clones, with roughly 90% found just once. With 3 bases clipped from V and 10 bases from J, the junction kept 5 bases outside the gene matches. Germline CDR1 reads MNHNS; CDR2 reads SASEGT. The CDR3 covers 13 residues. Sample: peripheral blood. This sequence originates from a human donor in a cohort sampled during active COVID-19. The chain uses TRBV6-1 and TRBJ2-1; 8 bases agree with TRBD1. The CDR3 is CASSDNRGYEQFF. The CDR3, as DNA: TGTGCCAGCAGTGATAACAGGGGGTACGAGCAGTTCTTC.